The next 17 T cell receptor beta chains were all read from a single sample in a study of cytomegalovirus exposure and HLA in healthy donors. PCR primers comprised 60 Vbeta and 13 Jbeta primers. Only in-frame clones appear in the TCRdb table, and some are missing; sequencing was by immunoSEQ multiplex PCR. The sample holds around 150,000 clones; almost 80% are singletons and the top ten take roughly 10%. Sequencing used PBMCs. These receptor sequences come from a man in his late teens or twenties in good health and CMV-seropositive.

The chain recombines TRBV6-1 with TRBJ1-2, with a weak D call TRBD1 (5 bases). CDR3 length: 14 amino acids. Germline V gene lookup returns CDR1 MNHNS and CDR2 SASEGT. V gave up 3 bases and J gave up 5 bases, with 13 bases separating them. The CDR3 reads CASSESGTAYGYTF. The CDR3 DNA follows: TGTGCCAGCAGTGAGTCCGGGACTGCGTATGGCTACACCTTC.

This sequence joins TRBV6-1 and TRBJ1-2, with D uncertain. V gave up 2 bases and J gave up 2 bases, with 12 bases separating them. The CDR3 is 15 amino acids. Germline assignment: CDR1 MNHNS and CDR2 SASEGT. The DNA of the CDR3 is TGTGCCAGCAGTGAATTGAGGACGGGAAACTATGGCTACACCTTC. It translates to CASSELRTGNYGYTF.

This sequence joins TRBV29-1 and TRBJ2-7, with 10 bases identical to TRBD2. Per the germline V gene, CDR1 is SQVTM and CDR2 is ANQGSEA. This CDR3 spans 13 amino acids. V shed 6 bases and J 1 base; nucleotides not matched to a gene: 3. CDR3 sequence: CSVASGSSYEQYF. The CDR3 DNA is TGCAGCGTCGCTAGCGGGAGTTCCTACGAGCAGTACTTC.

A few counts support this clone. The chain uses TRBV7-6 and TRBJ2-5; 7 positions agree with TRBD1. The CDR3 covers 13 residues. Losses at the gene ends were 4 bases for V and 2 bases for J; bases not matched to a gene: 1. Per germline, CDR1 SGHVS and CDR2 FNYEAQ. DNA of the CDR3: TGTGCCAGCAGCTCGGGACAGCAAGAGACCCAGTACTTC. This translates into CASSSGQQETQYF. The entire variable domain, with the rest obtained from reference TRBV7-6 and TRBJ2-5, is as follows: GAGVSQSPRYKVTKRGQDVALRCDPISGHVSLYWYRQALGQGPEFLTYFNYEAQQDKSGLPNDRFSAERPEGSISTLTIQRTEQRDSAMYRCASSSGQQETQYFGPGTRLLVL.

The gene calls are TRBV21-1 and TRBJ1-5. TRBV21-1 is designated a pseudogene. The CDR3 is 11 amino acids. CDR3 in amino acids: CASSNSRPQHF. CDR3 in DNA: TGTGCCAGCAGCAACTCCCGGCCCCAGCATTTT.

This clone is a singleton in its sample. This rearrangement joins TRBV30 to TRBJ1-1; no clear D. V lost 2 bases, J lost 3 bases, and 7 bases lay in between. The CDR3 is 12 amino acids. Germline CDR1 GTSNPN, CDR2 SVGIG (reference sequence). This chain's CDR3 is CAWSPSDTEAFF. In DNA, the CDR3 is TGTGCCTGGAGTCCGAGCGACACTGAAGCTTTCTTT.

This clone was observed a few times. The gene calls are TRBV6-1 and TRBJ1-1; 10 bases fit TRBD1. The trim removed 7 bases at V and 4 bases at J, leaving 9 bases unmatched. CDR3 length: 15 residues. CDR1 is MNHNS, CDR2 SASEGT, per germline. The chain's CDR3 is CASNTRDRGGTEAFF. As DNA, the CDR3 is TGTGCCAGCAACACCCGGGACAGGGGCGGCACTGAAGCTTTCTTT.

The V and J genes are TRBV18 and TRBJ1-4; possible D gene TRBD1, 5 bases. With 3 bases removed from V and 8 bases from J, the gap between germline ends came to 10 bases. This CDR3 comprises 13 residues. Germline lookup yields CDR1 KGHSH and CDR2 LQKENI. This chain's CDR3 is CASSPGLGEKLFF. As DNA, the CDR3 is TGTGCCAGCTCACCGGGGCTGGGGGAAAAACTGTTTTTT.

In its sample, this clone was seen a few times. The chain combines TRBV6-1 with TRBJ1-1, with a tentative D call TRBD1 (5 bases). Trimming took off 5 bases at V and 0 bases at J, with 10 bases between the two ends. Per germline, CDR1 MNHNS and CDR2 SASEGT. The CDR3 has 14 amino acids. The CDR3 sequence is CASSYQGMNTEAFF. CDR3 bases: TGTGCCAGCAGTTATCAGGGCATGAACACTGAAGCTTTCTTT.

The chain couples TRBV10-3 to TRBJ1-1, with 7 bases fitting TRBD1. Germline V gene sequence: CDR1 ENHRY, CDR2 SYGVKD. The CDR3 is made up of 15 amino acids. After removal of 7 bases from V and 4 bases from J, the junction contained 12 bases not matched to a gene. The CDR3 sequence: CAITTGRRGGTEAFF. DNA for the CDR3: TGTGCCATCACGACAGGGAGGAGAGGGGGCACTGAAGCTTTCTTT.

The genes are TRBV9 and TRBJ1-1, with D possibly matching TRBD1 (5 bases). This CDR3 is built from 15 residues. Germline CDR1 and CDR2: SGDLS and YYNGEE. V was trimmed by 0 bases and J by 0 bases, leaving 9 bases between them. CDR3 region: CASSVGGTVNTEAFF. DNA of the CDR3: TGTGCCAGCAGCGTAGGGGGCACCGTGAACACTGAAGCTTTCTTT.

J is TRBJ1-5 and V is TRBV7-9; D possibly corresponds to TRBD1 (6 bases). The CDR3 loop spans 14 amino acids. Trimming stripped 3 bases from V and 4 bases from J, with 10 bases between. Germline-derived CDR1 and CDR2 are SEHNR and FQNEAQ (reference sequence). The CDR3, as DNA: TGTGCCAGCAGCTTGACAGGCAAAAATCAGCCCCAGCATTTT. Translated, it gives CASSLTGKNQPQHF.

In regard to this clone: It is likely a read error, because the conserved phenylalanine at the end of the CDR3 is missing. Other DNA sequences in the same sample also yield this CDR3. The chain couples TRBV2 to TRBJ1-6; D is possibly TRBD1 (6 bases). The germline V gene encodes CDR1 SNHLY and CDR2 FYNNEI. The CDR3 contains 14 residues. Trimming shortened V by 4 bases and J by 4 bases, and 8 bases separated the two germline ends. CDR3 sequence: CASSAGQYNSPLHL. The CDR3 DNA is TGTGCCAGCAGTGCCGGACAGTATAATTCACCCCTCCACCTT.

The rearrangement joins TRBV7-6 to TRBJ1-4; D remains unclear. Germline V lookup: CDR1 SGHVS, CDR2 FNYEAQ. Trimming removed 5 bases at V and 8 bases at J, with 9 bases between. This CDR3 is 12 amino acids long. CDR3 sequence reads: CASSLQQEKLFF. Written as DNA, the CDR3 is TGTGCCAGCAGCCTCCAACAGGAAAAACTGTTTTTT.

The chain has TRBV5-8 and TRBJ2-1; a possible D gene is TRBD2 (7 bases). The CDR3 sequence is 15 residues long. Trimming cost V 1 base and J 6 bases, with 14 bases left between them. Germline V gene sequence: CDR1 SGHTS, CDR2 YDEGEE. The CDR3: CASSLRGGAGNEQFF. The CDR3 bases are TGTGCCAGCAGCTTGCGTGGGGGGGCAGGCAATGAGCAGTTCTTC.

This clone has a handful of counts. The chain combines TRBV4-3 with TRBJ1-2; no firm D call. Trimming took 0 bases from V and 6 from J, leaving 17 bases between them. The germline V gene encodes CDR1 LGHNA and CDR2 YSLEER. This CDR3 spans 16 amino acids. As DNA, the CDR3 is TGCGCCAGCAGCCAAGAGGGCGGCGGGAGCGGGCATGGCTACACCTTC. Protein product: CASSQEGGGSGHGYTF.

This CDR3 is CAWSLLTGELFF. As DNA, the CDR3 is TGTGCCTGGAGCCTCCTCACCGGGGAGCTGTTTTTT. This chain uses TRBV30 with TRBJ2-2; D gene unclear. V was trimmed by 3 bases and J by 4 bases, leaving 6 bases between them. Germline-derived CDR1 and CDR2 are GTSNPN and SVGIG (reference sequence). The CDR3 covers 12 residues.